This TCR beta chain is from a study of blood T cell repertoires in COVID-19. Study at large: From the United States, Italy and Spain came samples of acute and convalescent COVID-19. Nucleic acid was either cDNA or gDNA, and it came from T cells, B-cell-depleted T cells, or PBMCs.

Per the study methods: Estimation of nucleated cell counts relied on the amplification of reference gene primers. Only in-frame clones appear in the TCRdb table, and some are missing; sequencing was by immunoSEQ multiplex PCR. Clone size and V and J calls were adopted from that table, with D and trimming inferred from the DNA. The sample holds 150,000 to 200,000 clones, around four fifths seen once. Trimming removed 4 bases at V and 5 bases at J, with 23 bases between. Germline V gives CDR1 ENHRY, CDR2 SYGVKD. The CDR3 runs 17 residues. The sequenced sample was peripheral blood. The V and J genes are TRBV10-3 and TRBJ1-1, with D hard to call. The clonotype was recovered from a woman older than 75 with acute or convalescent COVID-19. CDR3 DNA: TGTGCCATCAGTGTATCCTTGTGGGGTAGCGCCAAAACTGAAGCTTTCTTT. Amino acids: CAISVSLWGSAKTEAFF.